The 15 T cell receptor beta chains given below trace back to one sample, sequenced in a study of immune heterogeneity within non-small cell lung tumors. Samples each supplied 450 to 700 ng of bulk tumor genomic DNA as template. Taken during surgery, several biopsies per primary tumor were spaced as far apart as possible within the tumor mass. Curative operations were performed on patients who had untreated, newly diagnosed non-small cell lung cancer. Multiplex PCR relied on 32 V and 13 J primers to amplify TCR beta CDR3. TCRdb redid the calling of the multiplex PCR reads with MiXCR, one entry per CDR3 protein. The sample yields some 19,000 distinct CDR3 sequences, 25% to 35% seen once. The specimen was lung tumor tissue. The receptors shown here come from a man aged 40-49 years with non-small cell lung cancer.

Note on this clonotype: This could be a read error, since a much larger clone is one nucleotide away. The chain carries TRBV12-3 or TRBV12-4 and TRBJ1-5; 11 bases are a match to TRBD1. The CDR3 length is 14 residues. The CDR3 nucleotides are TGTGACAGCAGTGGGGACAGGGGGGATCAGCCCCAGCATTTT. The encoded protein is CDSSGDRGDQPQHF.

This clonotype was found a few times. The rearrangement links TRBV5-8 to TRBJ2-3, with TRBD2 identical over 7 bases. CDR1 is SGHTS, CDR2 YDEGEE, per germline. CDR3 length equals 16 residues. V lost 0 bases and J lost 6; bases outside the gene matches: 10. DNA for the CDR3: TGTGCCAGCAGCTTGGTACCGGGAGGTAGCAAGGATACGCAGTATTTT. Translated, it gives CASSLVPGGSKDTQYF.

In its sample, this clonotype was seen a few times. The CDR3 reads CASSVGPTDTGELFF. In DNA form, the CDR3 reads TGTGCCAGCAGCGTTGGCCCCACGGACACCGGGGAGCTGTTTTTT. The chain combines TRBV9 with TRBJ2-2; no clear D gene. The germline V gene has CDR1 SGDLS and CDR2 YYNGEE. The CDR3 spans 15 residues. V was trimmed by 2 bases and J by 3 bases, leaving 11 bases between them.

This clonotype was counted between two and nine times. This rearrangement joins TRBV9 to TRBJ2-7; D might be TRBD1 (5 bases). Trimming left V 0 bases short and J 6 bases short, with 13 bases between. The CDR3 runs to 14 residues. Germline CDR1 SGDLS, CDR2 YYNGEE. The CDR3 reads CASSVDQGIGEQYF. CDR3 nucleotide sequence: TGTGCCAGCAGCGTAGATCAGGGTATAGGCGAGCAGTACTTC.

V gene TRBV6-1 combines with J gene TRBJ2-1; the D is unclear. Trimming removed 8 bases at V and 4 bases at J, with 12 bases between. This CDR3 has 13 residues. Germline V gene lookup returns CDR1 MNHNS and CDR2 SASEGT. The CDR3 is CASRSTGYNEQFF. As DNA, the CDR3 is TGTGCCAGCCGCTCGACTGGGTACAATGAGCAGTTCTTC.

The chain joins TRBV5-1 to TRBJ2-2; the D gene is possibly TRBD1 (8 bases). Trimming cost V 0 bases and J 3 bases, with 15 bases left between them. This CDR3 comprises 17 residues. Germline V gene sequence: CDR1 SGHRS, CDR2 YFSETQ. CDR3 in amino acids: CASSLVTGGVDTGELFF. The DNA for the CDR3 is TGCGCCAGCAGCTTGGTCACAGGGGGGGTTGACACCGGGGAGCTGTTTTTT.

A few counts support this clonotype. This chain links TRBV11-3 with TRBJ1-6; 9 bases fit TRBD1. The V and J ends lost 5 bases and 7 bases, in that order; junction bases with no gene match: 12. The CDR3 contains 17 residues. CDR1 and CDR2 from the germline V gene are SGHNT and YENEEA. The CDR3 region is CASSRIGTGKQNSPLHF. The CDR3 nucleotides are TGTGCCAGCAGCCGTATTGGGACAGGGAAGCAGAATTCACCCCTCCACTTT.

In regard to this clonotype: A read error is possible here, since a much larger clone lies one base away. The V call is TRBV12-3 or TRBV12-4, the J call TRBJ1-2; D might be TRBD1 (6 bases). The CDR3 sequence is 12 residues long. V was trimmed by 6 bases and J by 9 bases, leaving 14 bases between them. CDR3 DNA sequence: TGTGCCAGCAGCCTAAACAGGGTTTGCTACACCTTC. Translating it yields CASSLNRVCYTF.

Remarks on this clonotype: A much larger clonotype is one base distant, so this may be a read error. This CDR3 is CASSFGECTTYEQYF. The CDR3, as DNA: TGTGCCAGCAGTTTCGGGGAGTGTACTACGTACGAGCAGTACTTC. The chain links TRBV27 to TRBJ2-7, with D tentatively TRBD2 (5 bases). The CDR3 runs 15 residues. Germline V gene lookup returns CDR1 MNHEY and CDR2 SMNVEV (reference sequence). V was clipped by 3 bases and J by 4 bases, with 16 bases between them.

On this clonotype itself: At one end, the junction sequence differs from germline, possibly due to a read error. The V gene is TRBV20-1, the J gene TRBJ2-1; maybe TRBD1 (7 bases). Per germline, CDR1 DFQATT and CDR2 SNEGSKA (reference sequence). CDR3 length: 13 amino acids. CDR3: CSARDPKGAPGGF. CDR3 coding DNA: TGCAGTGCTAGAGATCCAAAGGGGGCTCCAGGGGGGTTC.

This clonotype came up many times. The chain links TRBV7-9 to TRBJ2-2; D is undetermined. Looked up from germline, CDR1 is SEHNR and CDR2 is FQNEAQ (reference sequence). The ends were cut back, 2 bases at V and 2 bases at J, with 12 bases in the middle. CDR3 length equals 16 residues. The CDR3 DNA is TGTGCCAGCAGCTTAATCGCGACACACAACACCGGGGAGCTGTTTTTT. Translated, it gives CASSLIATHNTGELFF.

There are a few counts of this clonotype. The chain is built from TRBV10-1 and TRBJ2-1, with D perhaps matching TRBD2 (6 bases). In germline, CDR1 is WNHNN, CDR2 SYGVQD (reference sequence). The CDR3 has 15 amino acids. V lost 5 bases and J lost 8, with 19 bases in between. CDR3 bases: TGCGCCAGCAGTCCCCAGCGGGCCAACTCGGATGAGCAGTTCTTC. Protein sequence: CASSPQRANSDEQFF.

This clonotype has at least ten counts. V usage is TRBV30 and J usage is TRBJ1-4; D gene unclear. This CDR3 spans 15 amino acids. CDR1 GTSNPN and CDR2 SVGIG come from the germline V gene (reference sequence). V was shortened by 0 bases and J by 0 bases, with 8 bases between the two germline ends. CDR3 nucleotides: TGTGCCTGGAGTGTTAAGACAACAACTAATGAAAAACTGTTTTTT. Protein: CAWSVKTTTNEKLFF.

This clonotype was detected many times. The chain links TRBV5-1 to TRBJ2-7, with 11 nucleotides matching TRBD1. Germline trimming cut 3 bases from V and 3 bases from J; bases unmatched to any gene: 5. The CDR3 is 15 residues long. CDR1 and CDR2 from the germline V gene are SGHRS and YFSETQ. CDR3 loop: CASSWTGGGYYEQYF. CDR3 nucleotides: TGCGCCAGCAGCTGGACAGGGGGCGGCTACTACGAGCAGTACTTC. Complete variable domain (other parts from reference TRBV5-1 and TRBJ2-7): KAGVTQTPRYLIKTRGQQVTLSCSPISGHRSVSWYQQTPGQGLQFLFEYFSETQRNKGNFPGRFSGRQFSNSRSEMNVSTLELGDSALYLCASSWTGGGYYEQYFGPGTRLTVT.

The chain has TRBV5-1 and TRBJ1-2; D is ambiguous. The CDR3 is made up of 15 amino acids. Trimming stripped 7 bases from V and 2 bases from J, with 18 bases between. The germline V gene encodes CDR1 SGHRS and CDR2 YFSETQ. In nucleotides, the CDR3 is TGCGCCAGCCGTCCGTTTCTGCCGGAAAACTATGGCTACACCTTC. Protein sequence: CASRPFLPENYGYTF. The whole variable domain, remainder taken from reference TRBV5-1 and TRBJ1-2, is KAGVTQTPRYLIKTRGQQVTLSCSPISGHRSVSWYQQTPGQGLQFLFEYFSETQRNKGNFPGRFSGRQFSNSRSEMNVSTLELGDSALYLCASRPFLPENYGYTFGSGTRLTVV.